Reported below is one TCR beta chain. Sequencing used immunoSEQ multiplex PCR; TCRdb keeps in-frame clones, though not all of them. There are approximately 98,000 clones in the sample; about nine tenths occur only once, and 2% to 2.5% lies in the top ten. The CDR3 is 14 residues long. The germline CDR1 and CDR2 sequences are GTSNPN and SVGIG (reference sequence). V was shortened by 2 bases and J by 13 bases, with 20 bases between the two germline ends. Treatment in this sample: preoperative locoregional IRX-2 cytokine immunotherapy. This phase Ib study tested locoregional IRX-2 cytokine immunotherapy given before surgery. The data belong to a study of preoperative IRX-2 immunotherapy in early breast cancer.

This clonotype was sampled from a human donor with breast cancer. Material: tumor tissue, obtained after IRX-2 immunotherapy. The gene calls are TRBV30 and TRBJ1-4, with D perhaps TRBD1 (5 bases). The DNA for the CDR3 is TGTGCCTGGAGTCCCCCGGTCTTCAGCGGGGGACTGTTTTTT. This sequence encodes CAWSPPVFSGGLFF.